Sequencing of this T cell receptor (beta chain) was carried out in a study of T cells after yellow fever vaccination (dated by TCRdb to about 2019). For context, the study as a whole: The SMART-Seq v4 Ultra Low Input RNA kit was used to prepare libraries from fractions with low cell numbers. To follow T-cell clones before and after both primary and booster YFV17D yellow fever vaccination, bulk TCR alpha and beta repertoires underwent longitudinal sequencing. Two healthy male donors, one aged 18 to 30 and one aged 30 to 40 years, were included in the cohort. Blood was drawn at multiple timepoints before and after primary and secondary immunization, with bulk PBMC replicates and cell subsets isolated. The research as a whole found: A small share of clonotypes occurred in both CD4 and CD8 compartments, likely arising from convergent recombination. Because the study included only a couple of donors, the extent to which the findings can be generalized is limited. Computational filtering was required because FACS-sorted repertoires could contain abundant contaminating clonotypes from the bulk population. After the booster, most of the clones that had expanded following primary vaccination were detected again (almost 98% of CD4 and around 90% of CD8), which suggests that memory was broadly maintained. Compared with the primary T-cell response, the secondary T-cell response was weaker but faster, peaking on day 5 rather than day 15.

This clonotype was counted ten times or more. The specificity of this receptor is unknown. No base quality information exists; no much larger clone differs at one position. The CDR3 spans 13 residues, from the cysteine through the phenylalanine. The entry retains the CDR3 DNA only, 39 bases that are in frame from base 1. The V end loses 5 bases and the J end loses 5 bases, and a stretch of 13 bases separates them. The germline V gene specifies MGHDK as CDR1 and SYGVNS as CDR2. TCR cDNA was made using 5'RACE template switching, a step that added a universal primer site and unique molecular identifiers. Priming for cDNA synthesis came from both the TCR alpha and TCR beta constant segments. Library amplification used two PCR steps, and the second PCR step added sample barcodes and sequencing adapters. Sequencing of libraries was performed on Illumina HiSeq 2500 (2x100 bp) or NovaSeq (2x150 bp). Per the original workflow: MIGEC was used to demultiplex reads and collapse the reads into UMI consensus sequences, and MiXCR was used for V(D)J alignment. Clonotypes responding to the vaccine were identified with edgeR on replicate PBMC samples, with the criteria of FDR below 0.01 and a log2 fold change above 5 up to day 15. Each bulk clonotype received a CD4 or CD8 identity based on whether the sequenced CD4 or CD8 repertoire contained that clonotype at higher abundance. Using fastp at Q25 and MiXCR, TCRdb reprocessed the public reads and kept productive beta chains. Rows are unified per CDR3 protein, each entry keeping the most common DNA and genes. TCRdb assigned the V and J calls; the authors' analysis was not used. The sample includes roughly 150,000 distinct CDR3 sequences, with about 7.7% observed a single time. The top ten clones comprise roughly 0.73% of the sample.

What this sample's treatment or condition label stands for: live attenuated yellow fever vaccine strain. A standard Ficoll-Paque protocol was used to isolate PBMCs from peripheral blood. CD4 and CD8 T-cell fractions were isolated with Dynabeads CD4 and CD8 positive selection kits. TriZol was used to extract RNA from bulk PBMCs, CD4 and CD8 fractions, and dextramer-positive and dextramer-negative fractions. The sample here was CD4+ T cells sorted from PBMCs, taken 5 days after the yellow fever booster vaccination. The chain joins TRBV25-1 to TRBJ2-7, with a tentative D gene TRBD1 over 5 matching bases. The source of this sequence is a man in his thirties or forties who received the YFV17D yellow fever vaccine. The sequenced DNA is TGTGCCAGCAGTACGCCAGGGATCCACGAGCAGTACTTC. This is translated as CASSTPGIHEQYF.